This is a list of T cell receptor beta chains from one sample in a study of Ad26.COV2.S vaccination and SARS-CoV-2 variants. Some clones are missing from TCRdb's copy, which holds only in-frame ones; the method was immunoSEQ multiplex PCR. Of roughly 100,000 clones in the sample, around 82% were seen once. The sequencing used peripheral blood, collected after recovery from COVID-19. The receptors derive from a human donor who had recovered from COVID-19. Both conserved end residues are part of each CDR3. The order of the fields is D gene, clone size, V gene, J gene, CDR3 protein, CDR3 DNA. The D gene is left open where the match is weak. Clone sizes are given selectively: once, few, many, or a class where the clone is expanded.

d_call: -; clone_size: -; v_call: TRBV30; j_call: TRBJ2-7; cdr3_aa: CAWNWNIDYEQYF; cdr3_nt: TGTGCCTGGAATTGGAACATCGACTACGAGCAGTACTTC
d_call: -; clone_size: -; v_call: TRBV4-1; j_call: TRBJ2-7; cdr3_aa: CASSRDLSTYEQYF; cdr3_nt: TGCGCCAGCAGCCGCGACTTATCAACCTACGAGCAGTACTTC
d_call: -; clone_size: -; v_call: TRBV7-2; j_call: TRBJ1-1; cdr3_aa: CASSFSGSGAFF; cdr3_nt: TGTGCCAGCAGCTTCTCCGGGAGCGGAGCTTTCTTT
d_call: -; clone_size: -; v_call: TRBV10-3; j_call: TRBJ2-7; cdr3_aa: CAISEGDSSSYEQYF; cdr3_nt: TGTGCCATCAGTGAAGGAGACTCGAGCTCCTACGAGCAGTACTTC
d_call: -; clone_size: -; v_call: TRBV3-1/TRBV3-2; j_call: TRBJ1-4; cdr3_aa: CASRQGTNEKLFF; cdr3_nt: TGTGCCAGCAGGCAGGGAACTAATGAAAAACTGTTTTTT
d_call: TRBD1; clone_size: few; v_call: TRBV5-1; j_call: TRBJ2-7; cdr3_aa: CASSLGQGLTYEQYF; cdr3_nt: TGCGCCAGCAGCCTCGGACAGGGCCTCACCTACGAGCAGTACTTC
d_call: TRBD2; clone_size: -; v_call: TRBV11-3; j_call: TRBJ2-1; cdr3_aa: CASSSRLAGRHEQFF; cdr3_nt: TGTGCCAGCAGCTCAAGACTAGCGGGGCGGCATGAGCAGTTCTTC
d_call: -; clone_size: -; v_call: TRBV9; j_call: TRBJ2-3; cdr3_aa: CASSVLGTSTDTQYF; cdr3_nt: TGTGCCAGCAGCGTACTAGGTACTAGCACAGATACGCAGTATTTT
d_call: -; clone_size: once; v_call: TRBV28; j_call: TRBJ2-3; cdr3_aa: CASSKGGTSTDTQYF; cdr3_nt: TGTGCCAGCAGTAAGGGGGGTACTAGCACAGATACGCAGTATTTT
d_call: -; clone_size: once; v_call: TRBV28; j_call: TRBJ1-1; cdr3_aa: CASRVSLSTEAFF; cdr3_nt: TGTGCCAGCAGGGTATCTTTGAGCACTGAAGCTTTCTTT
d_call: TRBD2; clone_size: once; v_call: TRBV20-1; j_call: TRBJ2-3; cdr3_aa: CSASKGLAKKDTQYF; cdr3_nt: TGCAGTGCTAGTAAGGGACTAGCTAAAAAAGATACGCAGTATTTT
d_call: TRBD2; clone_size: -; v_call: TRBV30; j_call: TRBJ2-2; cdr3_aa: CAWSGRLAGGPIRRELFF; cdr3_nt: TGTGCCTGGAGTGGAAGACTAGCGGGGGGCCCAATACGAAGGGAGCTGTTTTTT
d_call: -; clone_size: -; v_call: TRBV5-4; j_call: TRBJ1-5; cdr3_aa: CASSLDSNQPQHF; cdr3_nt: TGTGCCAGCAGCTTGGACTCCAATCAGCCCCAGCATTTT
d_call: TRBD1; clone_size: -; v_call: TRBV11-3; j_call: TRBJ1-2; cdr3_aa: CASSPGQGASTF; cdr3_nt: TGTGCCAGCAGCCCAGGACAGGGGGCGAGTACCTTC
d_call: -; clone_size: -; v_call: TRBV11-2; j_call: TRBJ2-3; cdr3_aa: CASSKTGQPFTDTQYF; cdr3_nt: TGTGCCAGCAGCAAAACAGGACAGCCTTTCACAGATACGCAGTATTTT
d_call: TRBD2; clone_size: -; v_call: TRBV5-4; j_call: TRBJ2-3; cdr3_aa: CASSFYGGDYTDTQYF; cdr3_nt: TGTGCCAGCAGCTTTTACGGGGGGGACTACACAGATACGCAGTATTTT
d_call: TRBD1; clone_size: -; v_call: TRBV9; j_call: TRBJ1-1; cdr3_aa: CASSHRGTEAFF; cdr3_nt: TGTGCCAGCAGCCACAGGGGCACTGAAGCTTTCTTT
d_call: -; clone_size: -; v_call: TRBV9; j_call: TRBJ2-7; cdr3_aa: CASSVDREPRSYYEQYF; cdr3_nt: TGTGCCAGCAGCGTCGACAGAGAACCACGCTCCTACTACGAGCAGTACTTC
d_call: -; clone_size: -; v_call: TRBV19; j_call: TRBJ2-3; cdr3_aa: CAVQVDPTQYF; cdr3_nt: TGTGCCGTCCAAGTGGATCCTACGCAGTATTTT
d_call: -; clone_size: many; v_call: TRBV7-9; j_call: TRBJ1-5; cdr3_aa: CASSLGDGAYQPQHF; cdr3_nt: TGTGCCAGCAGCTTAGGGGACGGGGCGTATCAGCCCCAGCATTTT
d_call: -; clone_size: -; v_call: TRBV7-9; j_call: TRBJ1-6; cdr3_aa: CASSPRSLMGSPLHF; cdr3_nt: TGTGCCAGCAGCCCAAGGAGCCTTATGGGTTCACCCCTCCACTTT
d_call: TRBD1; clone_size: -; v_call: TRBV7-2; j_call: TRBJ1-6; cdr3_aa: CASSLDRGRPYNSPLHF; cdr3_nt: TGTGCCAGCAGCCTCGACAGGGGGCGCCCCTATAATTCACCCCTCCACTTT
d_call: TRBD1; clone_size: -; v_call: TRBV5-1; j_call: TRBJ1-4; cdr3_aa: CASSLVQGAATNEKLFF; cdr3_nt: TGCGCCAGCAGCTTGGTACAGGGGGCTGCAACTAATGAAAAACTGTTTTTT
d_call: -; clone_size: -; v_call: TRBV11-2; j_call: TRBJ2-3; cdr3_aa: CASSLVSWQNTDTQYF; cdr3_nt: TGTGCCAGCAGCTTAGTAAGCTGGCAGAACACAGATACGCAGTATTTT
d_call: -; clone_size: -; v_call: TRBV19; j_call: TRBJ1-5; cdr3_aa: CASSMAQWEFNQPQHF; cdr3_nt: TGTGCCAGTAGTATGGCCCAATGGGAATTCAATCAGCCCCAGCATTTT
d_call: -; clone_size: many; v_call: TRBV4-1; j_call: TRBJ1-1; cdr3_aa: CASSQDSPENTEAFF; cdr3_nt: TGCGCCAGCAGCCAAGATTCGCCGGAGAACACTGAAGCTTTCTTT
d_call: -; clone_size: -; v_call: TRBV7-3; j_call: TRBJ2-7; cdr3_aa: CASSLNGGYEQYF; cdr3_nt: TGTGCCAGCAGCTTAAATGGAGGGTACGAGCAGTACTTC
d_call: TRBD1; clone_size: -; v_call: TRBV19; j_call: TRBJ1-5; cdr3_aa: CASNRGSQPQHF; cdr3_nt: TGTGCCAGTAACAGGGGTTCTCAGCCCCAGCATTTT